This T cell receptor (beta chain) was found in a study of cytomegalovirus exposure and HLA in healthy donors. Study-wide results and limits: Later work found that TCR association rates differed between HLA loci; DRB1 had the most and HLA-C the fewest. Productive status was seen about 90% or about 30% of the time for most TCR beta V segments in an earlier analysis.

Vbeta (60) and Jbeta (13) primers were used in the PCR. Sequenced by immunoSEQ multiplex PCR; TCRdb stores in-frame clones only, minus some. The sample includes under 200,000 clones, approximately 80% seen only once; the top ten take 11% to 15%. The CDR3 runs to 15 residues. Trimming removed 5 bases from V and 5 bases from J; junction bases left unmatched: 10. The germline CDR1 and CDR2 sequences are SGHNT and YENEEA. Of note for this clone: Its specificity is not known.

The sample comprised PBMCs. The rearrangement joins TRBV11-3 to TRBJ2-7, with 9 bases fitting TRBD1. The TCR sequence derives from a woman in her twenties or thirties in good health and CMV-seropositive. As DNA, the CDR3 is TGTGCCAGCAGCCTTCACAGGGGGCGCGTAAACGAGCAGTACTTC. Amino acid sequence: CASSLHRGRVNEQYF.